This T cell receptor beta chain was identified during a study of CD8 T cells in ankylosing spondylitis. Notes on this clonotype: Its cognate antigen is unknown.

V lost 0 bases, J lost 7 bases, and 7 bases stayed unmatched. Germline V gene sequence: CDR1 SQVTM, CDR2 ANQGSEA. The CDR3 spans 15 residues. A quantitative 5'-RACE method, one with molecular barcodes, was used to make TCR beta libraries. One entry per CDR3 protein, called by TCRdb with MiXCR from the 5' RACE reads. Seen here are about 240,000 distinct CDR3 sequences, roughly a quarter observed once, and the top ten hold 0.6% to 0.75%. Regarding the study as a whole: Disease-linked clones were reportedly significantly enriched in matched ankylosing spondylitis synovial fluid. Within ankylosing spondylitis blood, a TCR beta motif made up of several highly homologous variants appeared to be characteristic.

The chain carries TRBV29-1 and TRBJ2-1; the match to TRBD2 covers 9 bases. The source is a male donor with ankylosing spondylitis or in good health (not recorded which). Sequencing input: blood, either unsorted or a sorted T cell fraction (not recorded which). CDR3 residues: CSVEDRGGGGNEQFF. CDR3 bases: TGCAGCGTTGAAGATCGCGGCGGGGGGGGAAATGAGCAGTTCTTC.